Listed here is a single T cell receptor beta chain. Its specificity is unknown. Trimming cost V 1 base and J 2 bases, with 10 bases left between them. The CDR3 contains 16 residues. Germline CDR1 reads SGHRS; CDR2 reads YFSETQ. Sequencing used immunoSEQ multiplex PCR; TCRdb keeps in-frame clones, though not all of them. Among about 49,000 clones listed, approximately 95% were seen once. Separation from the roughly 690-subject first cohort characterized the approximately 120-subject validation cohort, to which the donors belonged. This sample is part of a study of cytomegalovirus exposure and HLA in healthy donors. General study results and limits: The study recorded 164 TCR beta chains that were cytomegalovirus-associated.

This TCR came from a woman between 18 and 29 years old in good health and CMV-seropositive. The chain carries TRBV5-1 and TRBJ2-6, with D possibly matching TRBD1 (7 bases). The sequencing sample was made of PBMCs. The chain's CDR3 is CASSLQGGPGANVLTF. The CDR3 DNA reads as TGCGCCAGCAGCTTGCAGGGGGGCCCTGGGGCCAACGTCCTGACTTTC.